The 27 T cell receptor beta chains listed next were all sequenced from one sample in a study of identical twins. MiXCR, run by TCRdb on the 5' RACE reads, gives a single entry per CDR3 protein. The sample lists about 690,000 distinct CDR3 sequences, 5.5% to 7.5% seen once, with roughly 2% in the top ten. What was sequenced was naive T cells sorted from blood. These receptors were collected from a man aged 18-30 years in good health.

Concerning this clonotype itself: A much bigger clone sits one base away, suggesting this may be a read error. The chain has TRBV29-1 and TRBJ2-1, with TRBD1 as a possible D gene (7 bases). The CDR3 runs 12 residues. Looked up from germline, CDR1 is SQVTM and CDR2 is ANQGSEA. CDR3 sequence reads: CSARGELNGQFF. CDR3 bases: TGCAGCGCCAGGGGGGAACTCAATGGGCAGTTCTTC.

The CDR3 sequence is CASSPPTGGPGYEQFF. CDR3 nucleotides: TGTGCCAGCAGCCCCCCCACGGGAGGGCCAGGGTATGAGCAGTTCTTC. This chain connects TRBV7-6 to TRBJ2-1, with 8 bases aligning to TRBD2. The CDR3 totals 16 residues. CDR1 and CDR2 from the germline V gene are SGHVS and FNYEAQ. V was pared by 5 bases and J by 8 bases, with 14 bases of the junction left unmatched.

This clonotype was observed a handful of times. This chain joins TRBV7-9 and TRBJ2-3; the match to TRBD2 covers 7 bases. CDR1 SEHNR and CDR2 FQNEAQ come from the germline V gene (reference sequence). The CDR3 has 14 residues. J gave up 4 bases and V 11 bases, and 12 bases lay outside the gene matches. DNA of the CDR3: TGTGCCGGCGACCGGGGGGAGAGTGCAGATACGCAGTATTTT. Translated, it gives CAGDRGESADTQYF.

CDR3 sequence reads: CASSPTWAEAEKLFF. As DNA, the CDR3 is TGTGCCAGCAGCCCCACCTGGGCGGAGGCGGAAAAACTGTTTTTT. J is TRBJ1-4 and V is TRBV14; the D is unclear. The CDR3 is 15 residues long. Germline CDR1 reads SGHDN; CDR2 reads FVKESK. V dropped 4 bases and J dropped 8 bases, with 17 bases sitting between them. The variable domain in full, completed from reference TRBV14 and TRBJ1-4, reads EAGVTQFPSHSVIEKGQTVTLRCDPISGHDNLYWYRRVMGKEIKFLLHFVKESKQDESGMPNNRFLAERTGGTYSTLKVQPAELEDSGVYFCASSPTWAEAEKLFFGSGTQLSVL.

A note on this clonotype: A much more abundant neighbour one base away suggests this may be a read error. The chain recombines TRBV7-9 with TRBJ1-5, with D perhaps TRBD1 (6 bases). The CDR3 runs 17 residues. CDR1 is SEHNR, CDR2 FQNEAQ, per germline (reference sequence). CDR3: CVSSFSGGTGGNQPQHF. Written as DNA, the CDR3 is TGTGTCAGCAGCTTTTCGGGGGGCACGGGGGGCAATCAGCCCCAGCATTTT.

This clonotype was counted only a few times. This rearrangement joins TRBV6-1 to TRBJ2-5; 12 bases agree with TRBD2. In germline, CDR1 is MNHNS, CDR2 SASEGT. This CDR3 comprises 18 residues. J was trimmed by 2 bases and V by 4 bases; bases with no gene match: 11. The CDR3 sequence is CASSVRLAGVGMQETQYF. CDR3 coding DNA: TGTGCCAGCAGTGTCCGACTAGCGGGAGTGGGAATGCAAGAGACCCAGTACTTC.

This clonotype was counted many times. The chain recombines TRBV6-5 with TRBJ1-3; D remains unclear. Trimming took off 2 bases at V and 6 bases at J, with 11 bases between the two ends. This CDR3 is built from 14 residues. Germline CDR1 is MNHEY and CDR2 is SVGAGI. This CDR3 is CASSYGPLENTIYF. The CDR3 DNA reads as TGTGCCAGCAGTTACGGCCCCCTGGAAAACACCATATATTTT.

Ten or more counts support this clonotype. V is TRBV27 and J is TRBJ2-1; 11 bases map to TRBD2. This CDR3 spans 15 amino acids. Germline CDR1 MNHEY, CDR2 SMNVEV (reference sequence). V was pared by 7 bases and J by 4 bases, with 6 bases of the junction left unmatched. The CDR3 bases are TGTGCCAGCACGGCCGGGACTAGCGGATACAATGAGCAGTTCTTC. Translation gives CASTAGTSGYNEQFF.

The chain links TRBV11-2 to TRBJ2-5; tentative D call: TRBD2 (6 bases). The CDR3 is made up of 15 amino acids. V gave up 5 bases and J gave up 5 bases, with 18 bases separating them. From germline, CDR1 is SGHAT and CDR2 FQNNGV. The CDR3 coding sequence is TGTGCCAGCAGCCTGAGGGTCGGGGGTCGGGAGACCCAGTACTTC. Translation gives CASSLRVGGRETQYF.

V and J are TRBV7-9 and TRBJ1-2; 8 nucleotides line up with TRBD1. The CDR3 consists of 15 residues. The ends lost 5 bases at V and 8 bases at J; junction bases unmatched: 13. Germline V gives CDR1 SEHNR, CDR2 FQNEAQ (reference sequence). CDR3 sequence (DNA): TGTGCCAGCAGCGTACGAGGGACAGGCCAGTGGGGCTACACCTTC. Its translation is CASSVRGTGQWGYTF.

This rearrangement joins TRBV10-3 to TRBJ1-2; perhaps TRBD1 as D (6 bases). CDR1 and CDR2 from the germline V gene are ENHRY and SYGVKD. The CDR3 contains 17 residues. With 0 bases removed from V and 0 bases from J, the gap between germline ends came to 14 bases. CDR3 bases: TGTGCCATCAGTGAGTCTCCGGACAGCCTTTCTAACTATGGCTACACCTTC. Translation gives CAISESPDSLSNYGYTF.

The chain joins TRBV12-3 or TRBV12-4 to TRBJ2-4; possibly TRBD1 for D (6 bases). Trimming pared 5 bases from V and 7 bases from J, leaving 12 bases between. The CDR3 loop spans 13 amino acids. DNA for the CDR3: TGTGCCAGCAGTACCCCGGGACACAACATTCAGTACTTC. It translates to CASSTPGHNIQYF.

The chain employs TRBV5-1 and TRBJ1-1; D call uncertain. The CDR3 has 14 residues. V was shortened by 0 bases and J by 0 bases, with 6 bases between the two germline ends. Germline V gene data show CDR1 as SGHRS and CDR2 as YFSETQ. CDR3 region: CASSLDTMNTEAFF. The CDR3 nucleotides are TGCGCCAGCAGCTTGGACACAATGAACACTGAAGCTTTCTTT.

For the CDR3, the DNA is TGCAGTGCTATCGCGCCGGGACAGGGTGGCGGGGAGCTGTTTTTT. This encodes CSAIAPGQGGGELFF. V usage is TRBV20-1 and J usage is TRBJ2-2, with 9 bases that match TRBD1. The trim removed 4 bases at V and 7 bases at J, leaving 10 bases unmatched. From germline, CDR1 is DFQATT and CDR2 SNEGSKA (reference sequence). The length of the CDR3 is 15 residues.

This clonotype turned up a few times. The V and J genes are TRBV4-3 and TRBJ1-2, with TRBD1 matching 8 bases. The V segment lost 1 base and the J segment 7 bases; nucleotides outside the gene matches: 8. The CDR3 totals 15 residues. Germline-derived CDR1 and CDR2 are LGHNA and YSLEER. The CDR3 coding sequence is TGCGCCAGCAGCCAAGCAGGGGGCGAAGTAGGTGGCTACACCTTC. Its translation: CASSQAGGEVGGYTF.

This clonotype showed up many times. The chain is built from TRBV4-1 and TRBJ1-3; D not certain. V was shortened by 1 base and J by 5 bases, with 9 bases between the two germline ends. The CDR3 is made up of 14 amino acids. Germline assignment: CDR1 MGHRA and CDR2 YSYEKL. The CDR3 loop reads CASSQVSGRNTIYF. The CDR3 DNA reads TGCGCCAGCAGCCAAGTTTCTGGTCGAAACACCATATATTTT.

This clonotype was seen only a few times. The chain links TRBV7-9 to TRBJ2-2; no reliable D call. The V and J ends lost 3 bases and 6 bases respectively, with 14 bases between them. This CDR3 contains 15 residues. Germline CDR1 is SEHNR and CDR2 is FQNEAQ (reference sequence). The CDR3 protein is CASSFMRTGAGELFF. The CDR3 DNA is TGTGCCAGCAGCTTCATGCGTACTGGTGCCGGGGAGCTGTTTTTT. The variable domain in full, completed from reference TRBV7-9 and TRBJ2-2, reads DTGVSQNPRHKITKRGQNVTFRCDPISEHNRLYWYRQTLGQGPEFLTYFQNEAQLEKSRLLSDRFSAERPKGSFSTLEIQRTEQGDSAMYLCASSFMRTGAGELFFGEGSRLTVL.

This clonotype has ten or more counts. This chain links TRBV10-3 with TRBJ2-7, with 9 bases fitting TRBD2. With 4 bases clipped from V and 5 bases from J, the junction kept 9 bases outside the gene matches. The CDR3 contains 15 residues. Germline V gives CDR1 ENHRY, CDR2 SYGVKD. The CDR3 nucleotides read TGTGCCATCAGTGGGGGGTCTAGCGGGATCGACGAGCAGTACTTC. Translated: CAISGGSSGIDEQYF.

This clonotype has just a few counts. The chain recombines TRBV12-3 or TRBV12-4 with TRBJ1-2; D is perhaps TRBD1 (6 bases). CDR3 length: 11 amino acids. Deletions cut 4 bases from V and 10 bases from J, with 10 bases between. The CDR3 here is CASSSGTFYTF. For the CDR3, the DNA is TGTGCCAGCAGTTCCGGGACATTCTACACCTTC.

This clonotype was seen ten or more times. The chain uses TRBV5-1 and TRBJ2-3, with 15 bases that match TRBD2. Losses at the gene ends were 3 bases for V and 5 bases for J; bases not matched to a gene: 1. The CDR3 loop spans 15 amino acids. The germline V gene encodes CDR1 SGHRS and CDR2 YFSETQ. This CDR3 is CASSSGLAGGDTQYF. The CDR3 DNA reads TGCGCCAGCAGCTCGGGACTAGCGGGAGGAGATACGCAGTATTTT. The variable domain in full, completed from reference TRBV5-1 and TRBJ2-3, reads KAGVTQTPRYLIKTRGQQVTLSCSPISGHRSVSWYQQTPGQGLQFLFEYFSETQRNKGNFPGRFSGRQFSNSRSEMNVSTLELGDSALYLCASSSGLAGGDTQYFGPGTRLTVL.

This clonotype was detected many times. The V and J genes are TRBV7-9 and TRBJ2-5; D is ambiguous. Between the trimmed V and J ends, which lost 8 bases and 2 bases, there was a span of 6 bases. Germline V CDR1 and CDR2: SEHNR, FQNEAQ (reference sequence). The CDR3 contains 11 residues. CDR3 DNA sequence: TGTGCCAGCGGCCTTCAAGAGACCCAGTACTTC. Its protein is CASGLQETQYF.

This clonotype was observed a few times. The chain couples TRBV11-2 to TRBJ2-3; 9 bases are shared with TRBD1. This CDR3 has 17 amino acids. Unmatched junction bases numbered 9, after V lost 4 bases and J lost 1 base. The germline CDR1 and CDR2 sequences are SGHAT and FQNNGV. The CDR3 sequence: CASSSGTGTEGTDTQYF. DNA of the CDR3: TGTGCCAGCAGCTCCGGGACAGGGACAGAGGGCACAGATACGCAGTATTTT. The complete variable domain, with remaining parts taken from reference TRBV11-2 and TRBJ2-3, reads EAGVAQSPRYKIIEKRQSVAFWCNPISGHATLYWYQQILGQGPKLLIQFQNNGVVDDSQLPKDRFSAERLKGVDSTLKIQPAKLEDSAVYLCASSSGTGTEGTDTQYFGPGTRLTVL.

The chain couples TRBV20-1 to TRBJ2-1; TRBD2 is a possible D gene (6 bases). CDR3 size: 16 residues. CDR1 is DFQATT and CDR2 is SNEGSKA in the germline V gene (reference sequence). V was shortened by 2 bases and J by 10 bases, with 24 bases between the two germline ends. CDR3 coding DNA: TGCAGTGCTAGAAACTACGAGAGGACGCTTGCGGGGGAGCAGTTCTTC. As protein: CSARNYERTLAGEQFF.

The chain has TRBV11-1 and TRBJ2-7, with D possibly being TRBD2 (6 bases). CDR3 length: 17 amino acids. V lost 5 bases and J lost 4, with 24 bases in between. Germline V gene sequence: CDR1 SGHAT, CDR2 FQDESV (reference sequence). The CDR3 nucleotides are TGTGCCAGCAGCGACCGGAATAGCGGAACATTTCGGTACGAGCAGTACTTC. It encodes CASSDRNSGTFRYEQYF.

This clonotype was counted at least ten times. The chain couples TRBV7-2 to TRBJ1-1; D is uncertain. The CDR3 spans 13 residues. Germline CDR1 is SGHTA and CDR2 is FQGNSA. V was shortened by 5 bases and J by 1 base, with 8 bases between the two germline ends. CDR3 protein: CASSRKANTEAFF. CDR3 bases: TGTGCCAGCAGCCGGAAGGCGAACACTGAAGCTTTCTTT.

Written as DNA, the CDR3 is TGCAGTGCTAGGGATATCGGGGCCGTTGAGCAGTTCTTC. Its protein is CSARDIGAVEQFF. The rearrangement joins TRBV20-1 to TRBJ2-1; D tentatively fits TRBD1 or TRBD2 (5 bases each). Germline assignment: CDR1 DFQATT and CDR2 SNEGSKA (reference sequence). Trimming left V 3 bases short and J 9 bases short, with 15 bases between. This CDR3 has 13 amino acids.

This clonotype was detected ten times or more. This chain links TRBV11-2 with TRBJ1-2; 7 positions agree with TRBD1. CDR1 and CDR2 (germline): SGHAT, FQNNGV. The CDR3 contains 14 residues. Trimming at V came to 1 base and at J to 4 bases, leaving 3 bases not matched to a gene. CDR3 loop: CASSLGRGAYGYTF. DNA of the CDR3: TGTGCCAGCAGCTTAGGCAGGGGGGCCTATGGCTACACCTTC.